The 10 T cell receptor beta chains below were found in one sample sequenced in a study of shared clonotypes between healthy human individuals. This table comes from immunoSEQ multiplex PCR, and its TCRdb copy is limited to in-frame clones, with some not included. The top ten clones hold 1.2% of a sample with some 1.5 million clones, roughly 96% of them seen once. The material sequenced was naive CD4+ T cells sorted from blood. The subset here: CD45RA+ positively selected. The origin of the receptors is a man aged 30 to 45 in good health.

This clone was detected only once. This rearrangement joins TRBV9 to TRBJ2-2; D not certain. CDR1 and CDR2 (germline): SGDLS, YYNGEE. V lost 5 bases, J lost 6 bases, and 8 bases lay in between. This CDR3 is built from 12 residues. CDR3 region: CASSLDAGELFF. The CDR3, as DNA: TGTGCCAGCAGTCTGGATGCCGGGGAGCTGTTTTTT. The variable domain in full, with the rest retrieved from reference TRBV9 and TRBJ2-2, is DSGVTQTPKHLITATGQRVTLRCSPRSGDLSVYWYQQSLDQGLQFLIQYYNGEERAKGNILERFSAQQFPDLHSELNLSSLELGDSALYFCASSLDAGELFFGEGSRLTVL.

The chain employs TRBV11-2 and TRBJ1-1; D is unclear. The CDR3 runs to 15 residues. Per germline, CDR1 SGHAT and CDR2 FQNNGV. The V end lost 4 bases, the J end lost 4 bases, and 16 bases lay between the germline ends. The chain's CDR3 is CASSSGIIGGTEAFF. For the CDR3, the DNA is TGTGCCAGCAGCTCCGGTATTATCGGCGGCACTGAAGCTTTCTTT.

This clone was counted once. DNA of the CDR3: TGTGCCAGCAGCGTAGCGGAGGGAGGGGGGAATGAGCAGTTCTTC. Translated, it gives CASSVAEGGGNEQFF. The chain is built from TRBV9 and TRBJ2-1; the D gene is possibly TRBD2 (7 bases). The CDR3 runs 15 residues. Germline V gene data show CDR1 as SGDLS and CDR2 as YYNGEE. Trimming removed 0 bases from V and 7 bases from J, with 14 bases in between.

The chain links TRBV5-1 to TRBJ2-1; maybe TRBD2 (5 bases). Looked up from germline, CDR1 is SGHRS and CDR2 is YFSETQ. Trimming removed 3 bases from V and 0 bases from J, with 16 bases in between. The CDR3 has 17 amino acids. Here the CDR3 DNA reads TGCGCCAGCAGCTCCCTTCCGGGGATTGTCTCCTACAATGAGCAGTTCTTC. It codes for CASSSLPGIVSYNEQFF. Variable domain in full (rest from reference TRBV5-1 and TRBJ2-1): KAGVTQTPRYLIKTRGQQVTLSCSPISGHRSVSWYQQTPGQGLQFLFEYFSETQRNKGNFPGRFSGRQFSNSRSEMNVSTLELGDSALYLCASSSLPGIVSYNEQFFGPGTRLTVL.

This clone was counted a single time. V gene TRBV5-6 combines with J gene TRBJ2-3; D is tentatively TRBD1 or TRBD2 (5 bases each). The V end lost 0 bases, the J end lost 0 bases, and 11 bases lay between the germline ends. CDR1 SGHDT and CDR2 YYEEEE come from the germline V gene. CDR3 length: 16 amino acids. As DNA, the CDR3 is TGTGCCAGCAGCTTGGTAGCCGGGGCTAGCACAGATACGCAGTATTTT. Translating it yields CASSLVAGASTDTQYF.

CDR3 residues: CASSFNREYEQYF. The CDR3 DNA reads as TGTGCCAGCAGCTTTAACAGAGAGTACGAGCAGTACTTC. V and J are TRBV7-9 and TRBJ2-7; D ambiguous. This CDR3 has 13 amino acids. Trimming took 3 bases from V and 4 from J, leaving 10 bases between them. CDR1 is SEHNR and CDR2 is FQNEAQ in the germline V gene (reference sequence).

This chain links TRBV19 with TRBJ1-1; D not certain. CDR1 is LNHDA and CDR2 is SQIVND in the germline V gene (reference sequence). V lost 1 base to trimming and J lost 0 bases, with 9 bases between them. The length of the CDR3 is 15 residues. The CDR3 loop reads CASSIGQAVNTEAFF. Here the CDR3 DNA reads TGTGCCAGTAGTATAGGGCAGGCCGTGAACACTGAAGCTTTCTTT. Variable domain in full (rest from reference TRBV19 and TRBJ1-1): DGGITQSPKYLFRKEGQNVTLSCEQNLNHDAMYWYRQDPGQGLRLIYYSQIVNDFQKGDIAEGYSVSREKKESFPLTVTSAQKNPTAFYLCASSIGQAVNTEAFFGQGTRLTVV.

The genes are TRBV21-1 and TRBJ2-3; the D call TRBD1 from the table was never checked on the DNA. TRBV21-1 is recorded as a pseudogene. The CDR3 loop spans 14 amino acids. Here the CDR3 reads CASTRQGAVDTQYF. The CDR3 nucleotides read TGTGCCAGCACCCGACAGGGGGCCGTAGATACGCAGTATTTT.

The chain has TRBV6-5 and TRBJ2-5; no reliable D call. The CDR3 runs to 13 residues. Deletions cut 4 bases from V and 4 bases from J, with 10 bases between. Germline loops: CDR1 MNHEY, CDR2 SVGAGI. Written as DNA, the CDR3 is TGTGCCAGCAGTTTTAGGGTGGGAGAGACCCAGTACTTC. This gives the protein CASSFRVGETQYF.

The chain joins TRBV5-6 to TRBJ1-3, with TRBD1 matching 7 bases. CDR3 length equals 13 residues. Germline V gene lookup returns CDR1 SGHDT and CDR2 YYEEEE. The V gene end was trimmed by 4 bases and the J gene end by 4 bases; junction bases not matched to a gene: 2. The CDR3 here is CASSRGQGNTIYF. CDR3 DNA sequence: TGTGCCAGCAGCCGGGGACAGGGAAACACCATATATTTT.